The rows below give T cell receptor beta chains drawn from one sample of a study of beta chain features in type 1 diabetes. Profiling relied on immunoSEQ multiplex PCR, and the TCRdb table lists in-frame clones only, not all of them. The table lists under 550,000 clones, roughly an eighth of them singletons. Source material: naive CD4+ T cells from blood. The receptor set was obtained from a woman aged 18-29 years in good health. CDR3s leave out the opening cysteine and the closing phenylalanine or tryptophan. The D gene is left open where the match is weak.

>TRBV7-2|TRBJ2-7|TRBD2
ASSWAGLAGAYEQY
>TRBV28|TRBJ1-1|-
ASSLLNTEAF
>TRBV15|TRBJ2-4|-
ATSRGPYPKNIQY
>TRBV7-3|TRBJ2-7|-
ASSYSRGYEQY
>TRBV7-2|TRBJ2-3|TRBD2
ASSPSGGIYTQY
>TRBV6-1|TRBJ2-2|-
ASRGGGNTGELF
>TRBV7-9|TRBJ2-3|TRBD1
ASSKVGQGTDTQY
>TRBV11-2|TRBJ2-1|-
ASSLLNSYNEQF
>TRBV19|TRBJ1-2|-
ASGTAYGYT
>TRBV7-2|TRBJ2-5|-
ASSRRPQETQY
>TRBV30|TRBJ2-2|TRBD1
AWAHRGLKNTGELF
>TRBV5-1|TRBJ2-5|-
ASSMTDQETQY
>TRBV2|TRBJ2-3|-
ATAPRDTQY
>TRBV25-1|TRBJ1-3|-
ASSESRGTGNTIY
>TRBV30|TRBJ1-5|-
AWSVARTVSNQPQH
>TRBV29-1|TRBJ1-1|-
SVGDRRVPEAF
>TRBV5-1|TRBJ2-1|-
ASSVGPDITYNEQF
>TRBV19|TRBJ1-4|TRBD1
ASSRTGLGEKLF
>TRBV28|TRBJ2-5|-
ASSPTRKETQY
>TRBV27|TRBJ2-2|TRBD1
ASSWTGYAGELF
>TRBV30|TRBJ1-4|-
AWSGATNEKLF
>TRBV21-1|TRBJ1-5|-
ASSGTGINQPQH
>TRBV2|TRBJ2-1|-
ASSVLGFPYNEQF
>TRBV7-2|TRBJ2-1|-
ASSFTVNEQF
>TRBV7-2|TRBJ1-5|-
ASSSPNQPQH
>TRBV7-2|TRBJ2-5|-
ASSLVFAGAGVQETQY
>TRBV9|TRBJ1-4|-
ASSLQGSGEKLF
>TRBV18|TRBJ1-2|-
ASSQGEVTGYT
>TRBV5-1|TRBJ2-7|TRBD2
ASSKGLAAYEQY
>TRBV7-9|TRBJ1-1|-
ASSLAFGSEAF
>TRBV2|TRBJ1-1|TRBD1
ASRADRGTEAF
>TRBV30|TRBJ1-2|TRBD1
AWSVDRGVDGYT
>TRBV6-5|TRBJ1-2|-
ASSSRIYGYT
>TRBV4-3|TRBJ1-4|-
ASSQDQRTANEKLF
>TRBV4-1|TRBJ1-2|-
ASSQDLNKGNYGYT
>TRBV18|TRBJ2-1|-
ASSPPQGGSYNEQF
>TRBV7-2|TRBJ2-5|-
ASSSTRLYQETQY
>TRBV9|TRBJ1-6|-
ASSPLGVINSPLH
>TRBV5-1|TRBJ1-2|TRBD1
ASSEGQGNYGYT
>TRBV7-9|TRBJ1-6|-
ASSLAKGRGNSPLH
>TRBV7-2|TRBJ1-1|-
ASSPGYRTAWNTEAF
>TRBV5-1|TRBJ2-3|-
ASSSSPEGTQY
>TRBV27|TRBJ2-7|-
ASSAGAPLGQY
>TRBV7-9|TRBJ2-4|-
ASSLAQGGKNIQY
>TRBV20-1|TRBJ1-1|-
SVRTPEAF
>TRBV10-3|TRBJ2-1|TRBD2
AIGGAAGGNEQF
>TRBV30|TRBJ2-5|-
AWSPANQETQY
>TRBV25-1|TRBJ2-2|-
ASRDSPNTGELF
>TRBV7-9|TRBJ1-2|TRBD1
ASSSQGALYGYT
>TRBV2|TRBJ2-2|-
ASQAPNTGELF
>TRBV19|TRBJ2-1|TRBD2
ASSGTSGNEQF
>TRBV18|TRBJ2-6|-
ASSPWREPRSGANVLT
>TRBV5-1|TRBJ2-3|TRBD2
ASRPGLAYDTQY